This T cell receptor beta chain is drawn from a study of shared clonotypes between healthy human individuals. Points from the study as a whole: Sorted-subset samples were not fully sequenced, rarefaction indicated. For naive CD4 cells, roughly 4.8% of clonotypes were shared across a few donors.

Trimming pared 6 bases from V and 5 bases from J, leaving 5 bases between. The CDR3 runs to 11 residues. CDR1 WSHSY and CDR2 SAAADI come from the germline V gene. Assay: immunoSEQ multiplex PCR; the TCRdb copy retains only in-frame clones and omits some. The table has millions of clones, around nine tenths seen once. As to this clone: What it binds is unknown.

The specimen sequenced was naive CD4+ T cells sorted from blood. Specified subset: CD45RA+ positively selected. The V call is TRBV10-2, the J call TRBJ2-1, with unresolved D. This receptor was obtained from a young man in good health. CDR3 DNA: TGCGCCAGCAGGGGCAACAATGAGCAGTTCTTC. The encoded protein is CASRGNNEQFF.